Following are 30 T cell receptor beta chains from one sample sequenced in a study of T-cell reconstitution after alpha-beta-depleted transplantation in children. Preparation of the TCRbeta library involved a method that used unique molecular identifiers. From the PCR reads, TCRdb called clonotypes with MiXCR, one entry per CDR3 protein. The table shows approximately 630,000 distinct CDR3 sequences, with around 13% occurring only once. Sequenced material: PBMCs, taken before TCRalphabeta/CD19-depleted stem cell transplant. The source of these receptors is a girl aged 2 to 10 with congenital amegakaryocytic thrombocytopenia, due to receive a stem cell transplant.

The chain is built from TRBV12-3 or TRBV12-4 and TRBJ2-7, with 9 bases matching TRBD1. The CDR3 loop spans 20 amino acids. Trimming removed 3 bases from V and 0 bases from J; junction bases left unmatched: 18. The CDR3 region has the DNA TGTGCCAGCAGTTTTAAAGTCGGGACAGGGAATGTCCTGAGCTCCTACGAGCAGTACTTC. Its translation is CASSFKVGTGNVLSSYEQYF.

In this sample, this clonotype turned up a few times. V and J are TRBV9 and TRBJ2-3; TRBD2 is a possible D gene (5 bases). V was clipped by 0 bases and J by 6 bases, with 8 bases between them. The CDR3 runs to 13 residues. Germline CDR1 reads SGDLS; CDR2 reads YYNGEE. CDR3 nucleotides: TGTGCCAGCAGCGTAGAGGTAGCGGATACGCAGTATTTT. As protein: CASSVEVADTQYF.

This clonotype has ten or more counts. This chain uses TRBV12-3 or TRBV12-4 with TRBJ2-1; D ambiguous. V was shortened by 5 bases and J by 8 bases, with 13 bases between the two germline ends. CDR3 length: 13 residues. The CDR3 spells CASSPNRRDEQFF. In nucleotides, the CDR3 is TGTGCCAGCAGTCCGAACCGAAGGGATGAGCAGTTCTTC.

This clonotype was seen at least ten times. V usage is TRBV6-5 and J usage is TRBJ2-7; 13 nucleotides align to TRBD2. The J segment lost 3 bases and the V segment lost 2 bases, leaving 1 base of the junction unmatched. Germline values: CDR1 MNHEY, CDR2 SVGAGI. This CDR3 contains 15 residues. In DNA form, the CDR3 reads TGTGCCAGCAGTTACGGGACTAGCGGGATCTACGAGCAGTACTTC. Residues: CASSYGTSGIYEQYF.

This clonotype was counted ten times or more. The chain is built from TRBV12-3 or TRBV12-4 and TRBJ1-1; D gene uncertain. The CDR3 length is 13 residues. V was pared by 7 bases and J by 3 bases, with 12 bases between. CDR3 in DNA: TGTGCCAGCATCCCCCGGGAGTACACTGAAGCTTTCTTT. Protein: CASIPREYTEAFF.

Ten or more counts support this clonotype. The chain carries TRBV6-1 and TRBJ2-2; TRBD1 agrees at 10 bases. The CDR3 runs to 15 residues. Germline CDR1 and CDR2: MNHNS and SASEGT. The V gene end was trimmed by 4 bases and the J gene end by 4 bases; junction bases not matched to a gene: 3. The CDR3 region is CASSAWTGGTGELFF. CDR3 bases: TGTGCCAGCAGTGCCTGGACAGGGGGCACCGGGGAGCTGTTTTTT.

The rearrangement links TRBV20-1 to TRBJ2-1, with unresolved D. Germline values: CDR1 DFQATT, CDR2 SNEGSKA (reference sequence). V lost 5 bases and J lost 7, with 18 bases in between. This CDR3 is built from 14 residues. In DNA form, the CDR3 reads TGCAGTGCTCCGATTGTCCCCCCCGGAAATGAGCAGTTCTTC. Amino acid sequence: CSAPIVPPGNEQFF.

The chain employs TRBV4-1 and TRBJ2-4, with a tentative D call TRBD2 (6 bases). CDR1 and CDR2 (germline): MGHRA, YSYEKL. The CDR3 has 16 residues. The germline V and J ends were trimmed by 0 bases and 2 bases, with 11 bases remaining between them. CDR3 sequence reads: CASSQDPAGSKNIQYF. The CDR3 bases are TGCGCCAGCAGCCAAGATCCAGCGGGCTCCAAAAACATTCAGTACTTC.

This clonotype was seen once. V and J are TRBV20-1 and TRBJ2-2; D is tentatively TRBD1 or TRBD2 (5 bases each). Germline CDR1 reads DFQATT; CDR2 reads SNEGSKA (reference sequence). The germline V and J ends were trimmed by 4 bases and 9 bases, with 12 bases remaining between them. The CDR3 has 12 amino acids. The CDR3 loop is CSAIRGTRELFF. The CDR3 DNA follows: TGCAGTGCTATCCGTGGGACCCGGGAGCTGTTTTTT.

This clonotype was seen ten or more times. This chain uses TRBV7-2 with TRBJ2-7, with D uncertain. Per germline, CDR1 SGHTA and CDR2 FQGNSA. The V and J ends lost 2 bases and 2 bases respectively, with 10 bases between them. There are 14 residues in the CDR3. The DNA for the CDR3 is TGTGCCAGCAGCTTAAAGGCTGACGCCTACGAGCAGTACTTC. Its translation is CASSLKADAYEQYF.

This clonotype showed up just a few times. This chain links TRBV4-1 with TRBJ1-2; 7 bases fit TRBD1. This CDR3 has 15 amino acids. Germline CDR1 is MGHRA and CDR2 is YSYEKL. The V segment lost 0 bases and the J segment 7 bases; nucleotides outside the gene matches: 8. The CDR3 DNA sequence: TGCGCCAGCAGCCAAGATGAGGGGGCGCGTGGTGGCTACACCTTC. It yields the protein CASSQDEGARGGYTF.

This clonotype was counted between two and nine times. The rearrangement uses TRBV20-1 and TRBJ2-3; D not certain. The CDR3 has 12 amino acids. Germline values: CDR1 DFQATT, CDR2 SNEGSKA (reference sequence). V was trimmed by 6 bases and J by 1 base, leaving 8 bases between them. CDR3 residues: CSAMEGTDTQYF. The DNA for the CDR3 is TGCAGTGCAATGGAAGGCACAGATACGCAGTATTTT.

This clonotype was recorded at least ten times. V gene TRBV6-1 combines with J gene TRBJ2-7, with D possibly TRBD1 on 5 matching bases. Trimming removed 5 bases at V and 5 bases at J, with 7 bases between. CDR3 length: 11 amino acids. Germline assignment: CDR1 MNHNS and CDR2 SASEGT. The CDR3 region is CASSPRDEQYF. In DNA, the CDR3 is TGTGCCAGCAGTCCCAGGGACGAGCAGTACTTC.

This clonotype was observed many times. The V gene is TRBV20-1, the J gene TRBJ2-7; D is possibly TRBD1 or TRBD2 (5 bases each). Trimming removed 2 bases at V and 0 bases at J, with 11 bases between. Per the germline V gene, CDR1 is DFQATT and CDR2 is SNEGSKA (reference sequence). The CDR3 sequence is 14 residues long. The CDR3 DNA sequence: TGCAGTGCTAGACCTGGTGGGACCTCCTACGAGCAGTACTTC. Translation: CSARPGGTSYEQYF.

This clonotype was seen ten or more times. The CDR3 is CASAKWSTDTQYF. Here the CDR3 DNA reads TGTGCCAGCGCAAAGTGGAGTACAGATACGCAGTATTTT. The chain recombines TRBV6-1 with TRBJ2-3; no clear D gene. The V end lost 8 bases, the J end lost 3 bases, and 12 bases lay between the germline ends. The germline V gene encodes CDR1 MNHNS and CDR2 SASEGT. This CDR3 has 13 residues.

This clonotype was seen more than once but under ten times. The chain links TRBV5-1 to TRBJ2-2; D may be TRBD1 (5 bases). Trimming cost V 0 bases and J 3 bases, with 12 bases left between them. CDR3 length: 16 amino acids. Per the germline V gene, CDR1 is SGHRS and CDR2 is YFSETQ. The DNA for the CDR3 is TGCGCCAGCAGCTTGGTCGAAGGGGCCGACACCGGGGAGCTGTTTTTT. Its protein product is CASSLVEGADTGELFF.

A remark on this clonotype: A much larger clonotype is one base distant, so this may be a read error. The conserved phenylalanine or tryptophan normally closing the CDR3 is absent here, so this likely arose from a read error. The rearrangement uses TRBV29-1 and TRBJ2-3, with 11 nucleotides matching TRBD1. The CDR3 length is 16 residues. The trim removed 5 bases at V and 3 bases at J, leaving 10 bases unmatched. Germline V lookup: CDR1 SQVTM, CDR2 ANQGSEA. The CDR3 DNA reads as TGCAGCGTTCTGGGACAGGGGGGAATGAGGACAGATACGCAGTATTCT. Translating gives CSVLGQGGMRTDTQYS.

The table lists this clonotype with many counts. The chain links TRBV11-2 to TRBJ2-7; 8 bases map to TRBD1. The junction had 3 bases not matched to a gene; V was cut back by 3 bases and J by 2 bases. CDR1 is SGHAT, CDR2 FQNNGV, per germline. The CDR3 consists of 14 residues. The CDR3, as DNA: TGTGCCAGCAGCTTGACAGGGGATCCCTACGAGCAGTACTTC. This gives the protein CASSLTGDPYEQYF.

V gene TRBV15 combines with J gene TRBJ2-7; D is possibly TRBD1 (6 bases). The CDR3 runs 14 residues. V shed 3 bases and J shed 4 bases, with 13 bases lying between them. In germline, CDR1 is LNHNV, CDR2 YYDKDF (reference sequence). CDR3 coding DNA: TGTGCCACCAGCAGGGCCCGGACAGATTACGAGCAGTACTTC. It yields the protein CATSRARTDYEQYF.

This clonotype has just a few counts. CDR3 sequence: CASSLALTEKETQYF. In nucleotides, the CDR3 is TGTGCCAGCAGTTTAGCCCTGACAGAGAAAGAGACCCAGTACTTC. The chain joins TRBV12-3 or TRBV12-4 to TRBJ2-5; perhaps TRBD1 as D (5 bases). V lost 0 bases and J lost 3, with 11 bases in between. This CDR3 spans 15 amino acids.

This chain connects TRBV20-1 to TRBJ2-1, with TRBD2 identical over 7 bases. The V gene's germline CDR1 is DFQATT and CDR2 SNEGSKA (reference sequence). This CDR3 has 19 amino acids. The CDR3 DNA reads TGCAGGGCTCAAAATCCGGGCCTAGCGGCCCCGAAATCGGGTAATGAGCAGTTCTTC. This gives the protein CRAQNPGLAAPKSGNEQFF.

As to this clonotype: Sequence at one end of the junction differs from germline and may be a read error. The chain employs TRBV27 and TRBJ2-1; possible D gene TRBD2, 6 bases. CDR1 is MNHEY, CDR2 SMNVEV, per germline (reference sequence). The CDR3 has 16 residues. DNA of the CDR3: TGTGCCAGCAGTTTAGGAACTAGCAGGTCCTACAATGGGCAGTTCTTC. Amino acid sequence: CASSLGTSRSYNGQFF.

This clonotype showed up just a few times. The chain combines TRBV29-1 with TRBJ1-1, with 7 bases aligning to TRBD1. This CDR3 spans 14 amino acids. Germline values: CDR1 SQVTM, CDR2 ANQGSEA. Trimming at V came to 5 bases and at J to 0 bases, leaving 6 bases not matched to a gene. The CDR3 DNA reads TGCAGCGTTTGCAGGGGGGCCATGAACACTGAAGCTTTCTTT. This gives the protein CSVCRGAMNTEAFF.

This chain uses TRBV7-6 with TRBJ2-2, with D possibly being TRBD2 (6 bases). Germline lookup yields CDR1 SGHVS and CDR2 FNYEAQ. The ends were cut back, 1 base at V and 9 bases at J, with 15 bases in the middle. The CDR3 spans 15 residues. The CDR3 DNA sequence: TGTGCCAGCAGCTTAGGCGCAGGAGGGCCGAGGGAGCTGTTTTTT. This sequence encodes CASSLGAGGPRELFF.

Many counts were recorded for this clonotype. The V and J genes are TRBV12-3 or TRBV12-4 and TRBJ1-5, with D tentatively TRBD1 (5 bases). Trimming removed 3 bases at V and 1 base at J, with 7 bases between. The CDR3 is made up of 14 amino acids. In DNA form, the CDR3 reads TGTGCCAGCAGTTTCGAGGGGAGCAATCAGCCCCAGCATTTT. This sequence encodes CASSFEGSNQPQHF.

This clonotype was observed at least ten times. The chain couples TRBV3-1 to TRBJ2-1; the D is unclear. The CDR3 has 14 residues. Germline CDR1 LGHDT, CDR2 YNNKEL (reference sequence). V was clipped by 2 bases and J by 6 bases, with 11 bases between them. The CDR3 sequence: CASSQPSRSNEQFF. The CDR3 nucleotides read TGTGCCAGCAGCCAACCCTCTAGATCCAATGAGCAGTTCTTC.

This clonotype was detected many times. This sequence joins TRBV5-6 and TRBJ1-1; D unclear. This CDR3 region has 12 residues. Germline CDR1 reads SGHDT; CDR2 reads YYEEEE. V shed 1 base and J shed 4 bases, with 5 bases lying between them. The DNA of the CDR3 is TGTGCCAGCAGCTTGAGCAGCACTGAAGCTTTCTTT. This encodes CASSLSSTEAFF.

This clonotype has ten or more counts. The chain combines TRBV20-1 with TRBJ2-1; D uncertain. CDR1 and CDR2 from the germline V gene are DFQATT and SNEGSKA (reference sequence). Trimming shortened V by 3 bases and J by 7 bases, and 13 bases separated the two germline ends. This CDR3 is built from 13 residues. CDR3 sequence reads: CSASRRQVNEQFF. DNA of the CDR3: TGCAGTGCTAGTAGGCGCCAAGTGAATGAGCAGTTCTTC.

This clonotype was detected a few times. The rearrangement joins TRBV7-2 to TRBJ2-2; D is uncertain. The CDR3 spans 16 residues. Germline CDR1 is SGHTA and CDR2 is FQGNSA. Trimming stripped 5 bases from V and 1 base from J, with 14 bases between. The CDR3 loop reads CASSPLWVRNTGELFF. In nucleotides, the CDR3 is TGTGCCAGCAGCCCTTTGTGGGTTCGGAACACCGGGGAGCTGTTTTTT. Together with reference TRBV7-2 and TRBJ2-2, the CDR3 gives the full variable domain: GAGVSQSPSNKVTEKGKDVELRCDPISGHTALYWYRQSLGQGLEFLIYFQGNSAPDKSGLPSDRFSAERTGGSVSTLTIQRTQQEDSAVYLCASSPLWVRNTGELFFGEGSRLTVL.

The chain links TRBV6-5 to TRBJ2-3; the match to TRBD2 covers 13 bases. This CDR3 is 17 amino acids long. Germline assignment: CDR1 MNHEY and CDR2 SVGAGI. After removal of 2 bases from V and 2 bases from J, the junction contained 4 bases not matched to a gene. This chain's CDR3 is CASSYGGTSGDTDTQYF. CDR3 DNA sequence: TGTGCCAGCAGTTACGGAGGGACTAGCGGGGACACAGATACGCAGTATTTT.